The next 28 T cell receptor beta chains were all read from a single sample in a study of graft-versus-host responses after intestinal transplantation. The protocol was immunoSEQ multiplex PCR, while the TCRdb copy is restricted to in-frame clones and leaves out a portion. The table has about 40,000 clones, 91% seen once. The sequencing here drew on PBMCs, taken around 330 days after intestinal transplant. Every receptor here comes from a human patient who received an intestinal transplant, so some T cells may come from the graft donor.

A single count supports this clone. This sequence joins TRBV9 and TRBJ2-5; possible D gene TRBD2, 6 bases. Germline assignment: CDR1 SGDLS and CDR2 YYNGEE. The CDR3 runs to 13 residues. Trimming shortened V by 3 bases and J by 4 bases, and 10 bases separated the two germline ends. The DNA of the CDR3 is TGTGCCAGCAGCGCGGGACTGGCAGAGACCCAGTACTTC. As protein: CASSAGLAETQYF.

Concerning this clone: Other DNA sequences of this sample code for an identical CDR3. The V call is TRBV5-1, the J call TRBJ1-3; maybe TRBD1 (5 bases). There are 14 residues in the CDR3. Per germline, CDR1 SGHRS and CDR2 YFSETQ. Trimming took 4 bases from V and 0 from J, leaving 8 bases between them. The CDR3 bases are TGCGCCAGCAGCCTAGGGGACTCTGGAAACACCATATATTTT. Amino acids: CASSLGDSGNTIYF.

The chain carries TRBV4-1 and TRBJ1-1; TRBD1 matches 9 bases. Germline V gene lookup returns CDR1 MGHRA and CDR2 YSYEKL. This CDR3 is 21 amino acids long. V trimming: 4 bases; J trimming: 3 bases; junction bases outside the gene matches: 24. The CDR3 loop is CASSPWKKFFGTGRLDTEAFF. The CDR3 DNA reads TGCGCCAGCAGCCCCTGGAAGAAGTTTTTTGGGACAGGGAGATTGGACACTGAAGCTTTCTTT.

The table lists this clone with a count of one. V usage is TRBV13 and J usage is TRBJ2-7, with 12 bases identical to TRBD1. Germline V gives CDR1 PRHDT, CDR2 FYEKMQ (reference sequence). V lost 4 bases, J lost 5 bases, and 3 bases stayed unmatched. The CDR3 contains 14 residues. The CDR3 protein is CASSSGTGGDEQYF. The CDR3 bases are TGTGCCAGCAGCTCCGGGACAGGGGGCGACGAGCAGTACTTC.

The J gene is TRBJ1-1, the V gene TRBV7-9; 7 nucleotides match TRBD1. From germline, CDR1 is SEHNR and CDR2 FQNEAQ (reference sequence). With V trimmed by 8 bases and J by 6 bases, 9 bases remained unmatched. The CDR3 covers 13 residues. CDR3 DNA: TGTGCCAGCCTAGGACAGGAGAAGGCTGAAGCTTTCTTT. This encodes CASLGQEKAEAFF.

The chain joins TRBV10-3 to TRBJ2-7; 9 positions match TRBD1. Germline values: CDR1 ENHRY, CDR2 SYGVKD. This CDR3 region has 16 residues. V trimming: 6 bases; J trimming: 1 base; junction bases outside the gene matches: 10. The CDR3 reads CAIRGTGQGKSYEQYF. The DNA for the CDR3 is TGTGCCATCAGGGGAACGGGACAGGGCAAATCCTACGAGCAGTACTTC.

V and J are TRBV15 and TRBJ1-2, with 9 bases lining up with TRBD1. This CDR3 region has 14 residues. Unmatched junction bases numbered 3, after V lost 1 base and J lost 6 bases. The germline gives CDR1 LNHNV, CDR2 YYDKDF (reference sequence). CDR3 amino acids: CATSRGTGEDGYTF. The CDR3 DNA sequence: TGTGCCACCAGCAGAGGGACAGGGGAGGATGGCTACACCTTC. Drawing the rest from reference TRBV15 and TRBJ1-2, the complete variable domain is DAMVIQNPRYQVTQFGKPVTLSCSQTLNHNVMYWYQQKSSQAPKLLFHYYDKDFNNEADTPDNFQSRRPNTSFCFLDIRSPGLGDTAMYLCATSRGTGEDGYTFGSGTRLTVV.

The V and J genes are TRBV28 and TRBJ1-2; 8 bases map to TRBD1. Germline CDR1 reads MDHEN; CDR2 reads SYDVKM. The CDR3 spans 16 residues. Unmatched junction bases numbered 12, after V lost 5 bases and J lost 4 bases. The CDR3 reads CASSPHTGGRGYGYTF. CDR3 nucleotides: TGTGCCAGCAGTCCCCACACAGGGGGACGGGGCTATGGCTACACCTTC.

The V gene is TRBV11-2, the J gene TRBJ2-7, with D possibly called TRBD1 or TRBD2 (6 bases each). Per the germline V gene, CDR1 is SGHAT and CDR2 is FQNNGV. The CDR3 sequence is 14 residues long. V was shortened by 0 bases and J by 7 bases, with 13 bases between the two germline ends. The DNA for the CDR3 is TGTGCCAGCAGCTTAGATAGGGGGGACGGGGAGCAGTACTTC. Protein product: CASSLDRGDGEQYF.

This chain's CDR3 is CASSYSSGRTYEQYF. The CDR3 DNA is TGTGCCAGCAGTTATTCTAGCGGGAGGACCTACGAGCAGTACTTC. This chain links TRBV6-5 with TRBJ2-7; TRBD2 matches at 11 bases. Germline CDR1 and CDR2: MNHEY and SVGAGI. V lost 3 bases to trimming and J lost 2 bases; unmatched junction nucleotides: 3. There are 15 residues in the CDR3.

This clone was found once. The rearrangement links TRBV7-9 to TRBJ2-1; D gene ambiguous. The CDR3 is 17 residues long. The V end lost 3 bases, the J end lost 0 bases, and 15 bases lay between the germline ends. CDR1 is SEHNR, CDR2 FQNEAQ, per germline (reference sequence). The CDR3 DNA reads as TGTGCCAGCAGCTTCCCCACAGAATTCAGCTCCTACAATGAGCAGTTCTTC. Amino acids: CASSFPTEFSSYNEQFF.

This clone was counted a single time. The chain uses TRBV5-1 and TRBJ2-2, with D perhaps matching TRBD1 (5 bases). The CDR3 has 13 residues. V lost 0 bases and J 6 bases, leaving 6 bases between the germline ends. Germline assignment: CDR1 SGHRS and CDR2 YFSETQ. The CDR3 loop is CASSLGGPGELFF. The CDR3 coding sequence is TGCGCCAGCAGCTTGGGGGGCCCCGGGGAGCTGTTTTTT.

This clone was detected once. V and J are TRBV2 and TRBJ2-3, with 9 bases identical to TRBD2. With 0 bases clipped from V and 4 bases from J, the junction kept 5 bases outside the gene matches. CDR3 length: 16 amino acids. Germline assignment: CDR1 SNHLY and CDR2 FYNNEI. CDR3 in DNA: TGTGCCAGCAGTGAAGCGCTAGGGACTAGCCCAGATACGCAGTATTTT. Its protein is CASSEALGTSPDTQYF.

The V and J genes are TRBV4-2 and TRBJ2-7; D possibly corresponds to TRBD2 (5 bases). With 0 bases removed from V and 7 bases from J, the gap between germline ends came to 16 bases. Germline-derived CDR1 and CDR2 are LGHNA and YNFKEQ. This CDR3 is built from 15 residues. CDR3 DNA sequence: TGTGCCAGCAGCCAAGATTGGGGTAGCGCCCAGGAGCAGTACTTC. Translated, it gives CASSQDWGSAQEQYF.

This chain links TRBV6-1 with TRBJ1-4; maybe TRBD1 (5 bases). This CDR3 has 15 residues. CDR1 and CDR2 from the germline V gene are MNHNS and SASEGT. The germline V and J ends were trimmed by 2 bases and 8 bases, with 15 bases remaining between them. The CDR3 DNA is TGTGCCAGCAGTGAACGGGAGGGGATGTACGAAAAACTGTTTTTT. This encodes CASSEREGMYEKLFF.

The genes are TRBV6-1 and TRBJ1-6, with D tentatively TRBD1 (6 bases). Between the trimmed V and J ends, which lost 8 bases and 6 bases, there was a span of 11 bases. Germline assignment: CDR1 MNHNS and CDR2 SASEGT. This CDR3 has 13 amino acids. CDR3 loop: CASHRVVNSPLHF. CDR3 in DNA: TGTGCCAGCCACAGGGTTGTTAATTCACCCCTCCACTTT.

V is TRBV13 and J is TRBJ2-7; 12 nucleotides line up with TRBD1. Germline V gene lookup returns CDR1 PRHDT and CDR2 FYEKMQ (reference sequence). Germline trimming cut 5 bases from V and 4 bases from J; bases unmatched to any gene: 12. The CDR3 covers 17 residues. The CDR3 nucleotides read TGTGCCAGCAGCCCCCGGGACAGGGGGCCGGAAGGTTACGAGCAGTACTTC. Protein sequence: CASSPRDRGPEGYEQYF.

The chain recombines TRBV6-1 with TRBJ1-5; D call uncertain. CDR1 MNHNS and CDR2 SASEGT come from the germline V gene. Between the trimmed V and J ends, which lost 5 bases and 0 bases, there was a span of 8 bases. The CDR3 has 14 residues. CDR3 in amino acids: CASSLGISNQPQHF. The DNA for the CDR3 is TGTGCCAGCAGTTTGGGGATTAGCAATCAGCCCCAGCATTTT.

The chain is built from TRBV6-1 and TRBJ2-7; D might be TRBD2 (6 bases). Germline CDR1 MNHNS, CDR2 SASEGT. Between the trimmed V and J ends, which lost 6 bases and 3 bases, there was a span of 12 bases. The CDR3 sequence is 13 residues long. CDR3 sequence reads: CASRPGLVYEQYF. The CDR3 DNA reads TGTGCCAGCAGGCCGGGACTTGTCTACGAGCAGTACTTC.

V gene TRBV11-1 combines with J gene TRBJ1-1, with D uncertain. Looked up from germline, CDR1 is SGHAT and CDR2 is FQDESV (reference sequence). The ends were cut back, 3 bases at V and 0 bases at J, with 8 bases in the middle. The CDR3 has 14 amino acids. CDR3 amino acids: CASSFTAMNTEAFF. CDR3 DNA: TGTGCCAGCAGCTTTACAGCTATGAACACTGAAGCTTTCTTT.

The V call is TRBV6-5, the J call TRBJ2-7; D possibly corresponds to TRBD1 (5 bases). V gave up 2 bases and J gave up 6 bases, with 11 bases separating them. In germline, CDR1 is MNHEY, CDR2 SVGAGI. The CDR3 sequence is 13 residues long. CDR3 protein: CASSYRQGSEQYF. The CDR3 region has the DNA TGTGCCAGCAGTTACCGGCAGGGCAGCGAGCAGTACTTC.

The chain is built from TRBV4-1 and TRBJ2-7; TRBD1 matches 9 bases. Germline values: CDR1 MGHRA, CDR2 YSYEKL. There are 16 residues in the CDR3. Unmatched junction bases numbered 3, after V lost 0 bases and J lost 0 bases. CDR3 protein: CASSQEGTGSSYEQYF. CDR3 nucleotides: TGCGCCAGCAGCCAAGAGGGGACAGGGAGCTCCTACGAGCAGTACTTC.

The V and J genes are TRBV18 and TRBJ2-7; 7 bases line up with TRBD1. V lost 2 bases to trimming and J lost 3 bases; unmatched junction nucleotides: 10. The V gene's germline CDR1 is KGHSH and CDR2 LQKENI. The CDR3 is 16 residues long. The CDR3 reads CASSPSPGQSNYEQYF. The CDR3 bases are TGTGCCAGCTCACCATCACCGGGACAGAGTAACTACGAGCAGTACTTC.

V is TRBV18 and J is TRBJ2-7, with 9 bases lining up with TRBD1. After removal of 0 bases from V and 1 base from J, the junction contained 19 bases not matched to a gene. The CDR3 contains 21 residues. CDR1 and CDR2 (germline): KGHSH, LQKENI. CDR3 sequence reads: CASSPPNRGQTPTGESYEQYF. DNA of the CDR3: TGTGCCAGCTCACCACCGAACAGGGGGCAAACCCCCACGGGAGAGTCCTACGAGCAGTACTTC.

This chain uses TRBV7-2 with TRBJ2-5; D not resolved. The J call may be in error: the DNA end matches TRBJ2-7 better. The germline V gene has CDR1 SGHTA and CDR2 FQGNSA. This CDR3 has 12 amino acids. The CDR3 is CASSRINYEQYF. DNA for the CDR3: TGTGCCAGCAGCCGGATAAACTACGAGCAGTACTTC.

Here the CDR3 reads CASSLKTGLEIDTQYF. The CDR3 nucleotides are TGTGCCAGCAGCTTAAAGACGGGACTAGAGATAGATACGCAGTATTTT. The V gene is TRBV7-3, the J gene TRBJ2-3; 8 positions match TRBD2. V trimming: 1 base; J trimming: 5 bases; junction bases outside the gene matches: 8. In germline, CDR1 is SGHTA, CDR2 FQGTGA. CDR3 length: 16 amino acids.

This clone was observed a single time. This chain joins TRBV7-9 and TRBJ2-7; D uncertain. Germline V gene lookup returns CDR1 SEHNR and CDR2 FQNEAQ (reference sequence). The V end was cut by 2 bases, the J end by 7 bases, with 6 bases between. This CDR3 is 11 amino acids long. Written as DNA, the CDR3 is TGTGCCAGCAGCTTATCGTTGGAGCAGTACTTC. This gives the protein CASSLSLEQYF.

The gene calls are TRBV6-6 and TRBJ1-2, with D maybe TRBD1 (6 bases). The CDR3 has 14 amino acids. V lost 6 bases to trimming and J lost 4 bases, with 15 bases between them. CDR1 and CDR2 from the germline V gene are MNHNY and SVGAGI (reference sequence). CDR3 residues: CASRAGQTAYGYTF. The DNA for the CDR3 is TGTGCCAGCAGGGCTGGACAGACTGCCTATGGCTACACCTTC.